This T cell receptor beta chain is from a study of T cell responses to AZD1222 COVID-19 vaccine. CDR3 length: 14 amino acids. The germline CDR1 and CDR2 sequences are MNHEY and SVGAGI. V gave up 2 bases and J gave up 1 base, with 8 bases separating them. Study-level findings and limits: Clonal diversity was possibly underestimated; the donors were predominantly white British and more often female. An increase in Spike-specific TCR breadth and depth was observed after two AZD1222 doses. Only a handful of AZD1222 recipients were seropositive at baseline.

Measured with immunoSEQ multiplex PCR; TCRdb has only the in-frame clones, and not every one. The sample contains over 85,000 clones, around 93% of which appear only once. Remarks on this clone: Its target is unknown.

The source of this sequence is an adult who received the AZD1222 COVID-19 vaccine. The sample was peripheral blood, taken 28 days after the second AZD1222 dose. The rearrangement joins TRBV6-5 to TRBJ1-1; D unresolved. The CDR3 here is CASSYRDGNTEAFF. The CDR3 DNA reads as TGTGCCAGCAGTTACAGGGATGGGAACACTGAAGCTTTCTTT.